This T cell receptor beta chain was sequenced during a study of T-cell memory formation after mild COVID-19. TCRdb re-called the 5' RACE reads through MiXCR, storing one row per CDR3 protein. Counted here are about 350,000 distinct CDR3 sequences, roughly 13% occurring once; the ten biggest clones make up around a fifth. This clonotype originated in a man between 18 and 35 years old who had mild COVID-19 (a few samples of this study predate the infection). Cell type and time point are not known. Sequencing was carried out using PBMCs or a T cell subset sorted from them (not recorded which).

CDR3 region: CASSGTVETQYF. The CDR3 coding sequence is TGTGCCAGCAGTGGGACAGTCGAGACCCAGTACTTC. The V call is TRBV9, the J call TRBJ2-5, with 7 nucleotides matching TRBD1. The CDR3 covers 12 residues. Looked up from germline, CDR1 is SGDLS and CDR2 is YYNGEE. J lost 5 bases, V lost 5 bases, and 3 bases had no gene match.